This record looks at one T cell receptor beta chain sequence and its context. Trimming took 0 bases from V and 9 from J, leaving 10 bases between them. Per the germline V gene, CDR1 is SGDLS and CDR2 is YYNGEE. This CDR3 spans 13 amino acids. Authors' data handling: Quantification of nucleated cells was approximated via reference gene primer amplification. Only in-frame clones appear in the TCRdb table, and some are missing; sequencing was by immunoSEQ multiplex PCR. The V and J calls and clone size were taken over from that table, and D and trimming were inferred from the DNA. The data contain hundreds of thousands of clones, more than 75% of them seen just once; the ten biggest clones take up around 1.8%. Adults between roughly 18 and 89 years of age took part from 20 to 25 US areas. In assigning cohorts, the study relied on participant-reported clinical history. What the recovered Cohort 3 donors had was two negative PCRs, clearance, or symptom resolution.

The data stem from a study of blood T cell repertoires in COVID-19. This receptor was taken from a man in his forties who had recovered from COVID-19. Sequencing was performed on PBMCs or T cells enriched from blood (not recorded which). The chain has TRBV9 and TRBJ2-1; the D is unclear. As DNA, the CDR3 is TGTGCCAGCAGCGTAGCGACTCTTACTGAGCAGTTCTTC. It codes for CASSVATLTEQFF.